A selection of T cell receptor beta chains follows, all from one sample in a study of OX40 agonist ivuxolimab in advanced cancers. The data were produced by immunoSEQ multiplex PCR, yet TCRdb's version contains in-frame clones alone and is incomplete. The data contain more than 25,000 clones, around 85% of them singletons. The sample here was CD4+ or CD8+ T cells sorted from blood, taken in a trial of the OX40 agonist ivuxolimab. The receptor set was obtained from an adult with an advanced solid tumor such as melanoma, head and neck, liver or kidney cancer. CDR3s include the opening cysteine and the closing phenylalanine or tryptophan.

TRBV19	TRBJ1-1	CASSTTVNTEAFF
TRBV28	TRBJ1-5	CASSSPSTVNYQPQHF
TRBV9	TRBJ2-7	CASSTGISPYEQYF
TRBV6-6	TRBJ2-2	CASSYPGTPGELFF
TRBV19	TRBJ2-2	CASSILPSAADTGELFF
TRBV7-3	TRBJ2-3	CASSLATGTSTDTQYF
TRBV6-1	TRBJ1-1	CASSGQGASEAFF
TRBV6-6	TRBJ2-5	CASRPPTSETETQYF
TRBV11-3	TRBJ2-7	CASSRRGQGAREQYF
TRBV19	TRBJ2-5	CASPDRDGQETQYF
TRBV28	TRBJ1-5	CASSLRTTPGRYQPQHF
TRBV7-9	TRBJ2-3	CASSSQWGETRDTQYF
TRBV5-4	TRBJ2-5	CASSLLQETQYF
TRBV13	TRBJ2-1	CASSLPSGGVNEQFF
TRBV28	TRBJ2-3	CASSFPKTLLAGSTDTQYF
TRBV27	TRBJ2-1	CASSLSPTYNEQFF
TRBV4-1	TRBJ2-7	CASSHLGGPARESEQYF
TRBV11-2	TRBJ2-2	CASSLGQGRTGELFF
TRBV11-2	TRBJ1-1	CASSLRIYRGGGNTEAFF
TRBV5-8	TRBJ1-5	CASSSGQQNYQPQHF
TRBV18	TRBJ2-2	CASSPTGPNTGELFF
TRBV27	TRBJ2-5	CASIGLAGDPVQETQYF
TRBV7-9	TRBJ2-7	CASSFQPLSLGSEQYF
TRBV6-1	TRBJ2-7	CASSEVGAVGYYEQYF
TRBV7-8	TRBJ2-3	CASSSLVGGTDTQYF
TRBV4-3	TRBJ2-1	CASSQSGGSSYNEQFF
TRBV4-3	TRBJ1-2	CASSQGFGRDRLGYTF
TRBV2	TRBJ1-5	CASSGGDYNQPQHF
TRBV27	TRBJ2-1	CASSPDRGGGDEQFF
TRBV7-2	TRBJ1-1	CASSLEPQINTEAFF
TRBV30	TRBJ2-7	CAWSTSTGAYEQYF
TRBV11-2	TRBJ1-2	CASSSRQGSDGYTF
TRBV5-1	TRBJ2-2	CASSLGPEGYTGELFF
TRBV6-5	TRBJ2-3	CASSLTGGGADTQYF
TRBV29-1	TRBJ2-7	CSVVKVGTVFSYEQYF
TRBV7-9	TRBJ2-7	CASSPTGQLYEQYF
TRBV7-9	TRBJ1-1	CASSLDQGVYTEAFF
TRBV7-6	TRBJ2-5	CASSLRDRDETQYF
TRBV7-6	TRBJ1-1	CASRRTGGMNTEAFF
TRBV4-1	TRBJ1-5	CASSQKQGPWEPQHF
TRBV10-2	TRBJ2-3	CASTPSGPSTDTQYF
TRBV7-2	TRBJ2-5	CASGNYRETQYF
TRBV19	TRBJ1-1	CASSSLEGPNTEAFF
TRBV29-1	TRBJ2-2	CSVDAAGELFF
TRBV7-6	TRBJ2-7	CASSFSGPEQYF
TRBV5-1	TRBJ2-7	CASSRTDTYEQYF
TRBV7-2	TRBJ1-2	CASSFGTGAIYGYTF
TRBV15	TRBJ1-4	CATSDHRTATNEKLFF
TRBV11-2	TRBJ2-7	CASSGNSGEQYF
TRBV9	TRBJ1-1	CASSSGVVNTEAFF
TRBV25-1	TRBJ2-1	CASSPGLNSYNEQFF
TRBV11-3	TRBJ2-5	CASSFELVFQETQYF
TRBV7-6	TRBJ2-7	CASSLGTPGQGLYEQYF